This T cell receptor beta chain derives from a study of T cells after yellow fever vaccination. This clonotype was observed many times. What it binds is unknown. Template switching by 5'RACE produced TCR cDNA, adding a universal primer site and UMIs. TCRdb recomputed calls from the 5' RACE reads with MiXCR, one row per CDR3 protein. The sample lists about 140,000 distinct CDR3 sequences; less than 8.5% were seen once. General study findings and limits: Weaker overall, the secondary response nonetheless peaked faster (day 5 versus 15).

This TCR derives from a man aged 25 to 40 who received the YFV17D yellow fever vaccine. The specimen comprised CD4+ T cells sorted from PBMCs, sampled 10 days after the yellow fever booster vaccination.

In DNA form, the CDR3 reads TGCGCCAGCACGCCGGGAGGCACAGATACGCAGTATTTT. Amino acids: CASTPGGTDTQYF. The chain has TRBV5-1 and TRBJ2-3; perhaps TRBD2 as D (6 bases). Trimming pared 6 bases from V and 1 base from J, leaving 9 bases between. Germline-derived CDR1 and CDR2 are SGHRS and YFSETQ. The CDR3 spans 13 residues.